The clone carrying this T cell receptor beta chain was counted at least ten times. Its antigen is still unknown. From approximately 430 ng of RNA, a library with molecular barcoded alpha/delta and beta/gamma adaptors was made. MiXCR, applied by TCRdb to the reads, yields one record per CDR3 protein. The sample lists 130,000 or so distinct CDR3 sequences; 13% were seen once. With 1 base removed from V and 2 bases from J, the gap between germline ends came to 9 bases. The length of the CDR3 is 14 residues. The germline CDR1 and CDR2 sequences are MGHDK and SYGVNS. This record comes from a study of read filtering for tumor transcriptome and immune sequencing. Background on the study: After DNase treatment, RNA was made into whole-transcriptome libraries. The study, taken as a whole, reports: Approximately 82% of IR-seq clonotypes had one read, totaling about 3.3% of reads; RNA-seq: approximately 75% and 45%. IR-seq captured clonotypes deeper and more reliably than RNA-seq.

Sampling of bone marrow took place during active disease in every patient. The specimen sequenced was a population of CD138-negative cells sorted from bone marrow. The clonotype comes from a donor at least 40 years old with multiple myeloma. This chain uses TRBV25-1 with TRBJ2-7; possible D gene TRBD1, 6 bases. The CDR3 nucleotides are TGTGCCAGCAGTGAATTGGACAGACCCTACGAGCAGTACTTC. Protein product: CASSELDRPYEQYF.